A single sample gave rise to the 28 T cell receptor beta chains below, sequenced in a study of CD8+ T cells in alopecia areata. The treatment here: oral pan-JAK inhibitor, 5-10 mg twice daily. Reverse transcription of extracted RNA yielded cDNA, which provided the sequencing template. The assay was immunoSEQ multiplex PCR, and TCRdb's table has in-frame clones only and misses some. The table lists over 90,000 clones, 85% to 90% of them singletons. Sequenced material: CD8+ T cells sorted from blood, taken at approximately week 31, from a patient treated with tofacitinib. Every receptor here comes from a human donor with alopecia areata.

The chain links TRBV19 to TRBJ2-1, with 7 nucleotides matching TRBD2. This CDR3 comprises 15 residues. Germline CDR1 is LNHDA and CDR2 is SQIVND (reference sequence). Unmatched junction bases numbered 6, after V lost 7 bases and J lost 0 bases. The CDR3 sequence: CASTLAANSYNEQFF. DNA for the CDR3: TGTGCCAGTACCCTAGCGGCCAACTCCTACAATGAGCAGTTCTTC.

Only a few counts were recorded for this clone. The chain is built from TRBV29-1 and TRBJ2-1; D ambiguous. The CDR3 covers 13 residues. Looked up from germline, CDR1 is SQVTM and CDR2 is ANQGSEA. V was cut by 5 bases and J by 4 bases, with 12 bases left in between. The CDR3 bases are TGCAGCGTTTCTTTATTTTCGTACAATGAGCAGTTCTTC. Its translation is CSVSLFSYNEQFF.

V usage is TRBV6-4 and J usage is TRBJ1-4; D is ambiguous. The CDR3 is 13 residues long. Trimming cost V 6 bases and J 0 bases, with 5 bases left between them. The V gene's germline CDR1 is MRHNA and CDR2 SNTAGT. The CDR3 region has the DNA TGTGCCAGCAGATCGGCAACTAATGAAAAACTGTTTTTT. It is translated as CASRSATNEKLFF.

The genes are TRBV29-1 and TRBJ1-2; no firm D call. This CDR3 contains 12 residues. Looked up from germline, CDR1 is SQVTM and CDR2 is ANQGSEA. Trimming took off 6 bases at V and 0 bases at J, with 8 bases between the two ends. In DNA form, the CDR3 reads TGCAGCGTCCCGAGATCTAACTATGGCTACACCTTC. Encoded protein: CSVPRSNYGYTF.

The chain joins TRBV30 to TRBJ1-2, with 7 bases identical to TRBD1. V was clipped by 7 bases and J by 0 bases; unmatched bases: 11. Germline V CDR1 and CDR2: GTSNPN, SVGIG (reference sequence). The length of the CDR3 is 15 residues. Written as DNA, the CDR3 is TGTGCCTCCTGGGACAGAGAGGGTGCTAACTATGGCTACACCTTC. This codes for CASWDREGANYGYTF.

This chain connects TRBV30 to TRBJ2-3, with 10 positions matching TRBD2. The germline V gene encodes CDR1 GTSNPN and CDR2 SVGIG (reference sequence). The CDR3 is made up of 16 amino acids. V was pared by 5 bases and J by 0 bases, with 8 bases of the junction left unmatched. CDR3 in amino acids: CAWLYGTSESTDTQYF. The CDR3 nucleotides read TGTGCCTGGCTCTACGGGACTAGCGAGAGCACAGATACGCAGTATTTT.

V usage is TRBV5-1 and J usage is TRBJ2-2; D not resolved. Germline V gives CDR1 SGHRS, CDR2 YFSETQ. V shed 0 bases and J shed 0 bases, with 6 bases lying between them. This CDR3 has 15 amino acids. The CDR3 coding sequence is TGCGCCAGCAGCTTGGTCGAGCCGAACACCGGGGAGCTGTTTTTT. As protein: CASSLVEPNTGELFF.

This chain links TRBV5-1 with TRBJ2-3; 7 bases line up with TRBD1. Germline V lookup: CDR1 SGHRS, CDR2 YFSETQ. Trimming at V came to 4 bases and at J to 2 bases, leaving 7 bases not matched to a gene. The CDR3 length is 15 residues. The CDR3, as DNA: TGCGCCAGCAGCGACGGACAGGCCGCCACAGATACGCAGTATTTT. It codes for CASSDGQAATDTQYF. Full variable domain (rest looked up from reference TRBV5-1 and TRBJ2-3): KAGVTQTPRYLIKTRGQQVTLSCSPISGHRSVSWYQQTPGQGLQFLFEYFSETQRNKGNFPGRFSGRQFSNSRSEMNVSTLELGDSALYLCASSDGQAATDTQYFGPGTRLTVL.

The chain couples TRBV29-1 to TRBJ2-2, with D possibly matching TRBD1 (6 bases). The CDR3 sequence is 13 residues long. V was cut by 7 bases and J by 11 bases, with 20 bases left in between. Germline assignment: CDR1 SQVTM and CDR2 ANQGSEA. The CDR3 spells CSAWTVNPIELFF. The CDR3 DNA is TGCAGCGCCTGGACAGTTAACCCGATAGAGCTGTTTTTT.

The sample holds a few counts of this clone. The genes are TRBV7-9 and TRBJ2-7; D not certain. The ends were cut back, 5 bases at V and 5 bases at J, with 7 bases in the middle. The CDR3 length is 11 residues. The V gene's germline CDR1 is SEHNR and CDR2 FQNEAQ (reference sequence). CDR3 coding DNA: TGTGCCAGCAGCCCTCTAGACGAGCAGTACTTC. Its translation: CASSPLDEQYF.

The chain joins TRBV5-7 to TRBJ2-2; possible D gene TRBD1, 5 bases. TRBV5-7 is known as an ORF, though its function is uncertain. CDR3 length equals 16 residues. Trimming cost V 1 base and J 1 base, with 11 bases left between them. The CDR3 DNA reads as TGTGCCAGCAGCTTGAAGGGGAAAAGGAACACCGGGGAGCTGTTTTTT. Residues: CASSLKGKRNTGELFF.

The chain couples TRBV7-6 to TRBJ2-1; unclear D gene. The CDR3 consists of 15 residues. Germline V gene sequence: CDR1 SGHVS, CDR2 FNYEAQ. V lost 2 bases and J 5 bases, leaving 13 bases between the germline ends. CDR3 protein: CASSLSQARNNEQFF. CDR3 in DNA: TGTGCCAGCAGCTTATCCCAGGCCCGAAACAATGAGCAGTTCTTC.

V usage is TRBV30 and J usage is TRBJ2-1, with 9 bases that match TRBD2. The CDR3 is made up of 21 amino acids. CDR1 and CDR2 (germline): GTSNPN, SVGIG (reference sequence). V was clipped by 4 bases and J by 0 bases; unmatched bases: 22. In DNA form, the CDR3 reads TGTGCCTGGAACCCGACTACCGGGACTAGCCCTATTAGGGGCTCCTACAATGAGCAGTTCTTC. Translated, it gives CAWNPTTGTSPIRGSYNEQFF.

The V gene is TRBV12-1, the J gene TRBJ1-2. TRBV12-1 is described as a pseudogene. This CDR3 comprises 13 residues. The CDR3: CASSSPWVYGYTF. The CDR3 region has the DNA TGTGCCAGCAGCTCCCCATGGGTCTATGGCTACACCTTC.

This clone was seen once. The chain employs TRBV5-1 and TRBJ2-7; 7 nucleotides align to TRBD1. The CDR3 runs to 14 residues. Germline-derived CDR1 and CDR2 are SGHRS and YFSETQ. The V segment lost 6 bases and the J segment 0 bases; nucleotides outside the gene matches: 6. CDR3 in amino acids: CASNYRGASYEQYF. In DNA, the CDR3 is TGCGCCAGCAACTACAGGGGAGCCTCCTACGAGCAGTACTTC.

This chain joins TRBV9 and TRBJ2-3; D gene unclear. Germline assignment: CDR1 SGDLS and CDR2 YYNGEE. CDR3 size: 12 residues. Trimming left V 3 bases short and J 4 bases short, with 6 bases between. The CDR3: CASSGIADTQYF. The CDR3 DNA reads TGTGCCAGCAGCGGCATCGCAGATACGCAGTATTTT.

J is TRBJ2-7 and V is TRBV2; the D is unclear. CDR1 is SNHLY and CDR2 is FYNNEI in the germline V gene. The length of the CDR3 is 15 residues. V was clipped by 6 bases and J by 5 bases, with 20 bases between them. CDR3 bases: TGTGCCAGCAGCCAGACGACCGATACCATCAACGAGCAGTACTTC. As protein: CASSQTTDTINEQYF.

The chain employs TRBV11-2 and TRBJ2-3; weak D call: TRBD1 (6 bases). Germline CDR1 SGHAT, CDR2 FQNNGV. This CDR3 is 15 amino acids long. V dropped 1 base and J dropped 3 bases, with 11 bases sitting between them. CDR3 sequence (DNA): TGTGCCAGCAGCTTAGTGGCCAGGGGAACAGATACGCAGTATTTT. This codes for CASSLVARGTDTQYF.

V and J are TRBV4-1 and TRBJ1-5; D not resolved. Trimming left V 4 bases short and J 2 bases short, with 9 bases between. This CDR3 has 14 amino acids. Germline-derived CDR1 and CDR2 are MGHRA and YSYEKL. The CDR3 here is CASSRRHCNQPQHF. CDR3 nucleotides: TGCGCCAGCAGCCGACGACACTGCAATCAGCCCCAGCATTTT.

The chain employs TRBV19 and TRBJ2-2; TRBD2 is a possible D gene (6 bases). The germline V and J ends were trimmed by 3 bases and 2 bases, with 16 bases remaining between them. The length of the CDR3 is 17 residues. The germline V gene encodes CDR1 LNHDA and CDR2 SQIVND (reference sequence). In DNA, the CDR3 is TGTGCCAGTAGTATCCCTCAAACGGACTATAACACCGGGGAGCTGTTTTTT. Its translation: CASSIPQTDYNTGELFF.

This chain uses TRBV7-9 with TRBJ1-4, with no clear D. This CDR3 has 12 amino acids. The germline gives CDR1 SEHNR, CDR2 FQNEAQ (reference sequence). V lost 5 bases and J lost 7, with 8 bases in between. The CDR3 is CASSPSGEKLFF. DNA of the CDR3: TGTGCCAGCAGCCCATCAGGTGAAAAACTGTTTTTT.

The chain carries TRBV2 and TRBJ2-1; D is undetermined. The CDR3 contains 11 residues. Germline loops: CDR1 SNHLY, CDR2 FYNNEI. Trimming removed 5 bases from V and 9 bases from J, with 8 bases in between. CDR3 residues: CASSLPSEQFF. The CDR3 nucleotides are TGTGCCAGCAGTCTCCCGAGTGAGCAGTTCTTC.

In DNA form, the CDR3 reads TGCAGCGTTGACGTAGCGAACACCGGGGAGCTGTTTTTT. Translated: CSVDVANTGELFF. This chain links TRBV29-1 with TRBJ2-2; no clear D. Looked up from germline, CDR1 is SQVTM and CDR2 is ANQGSEA. CDR3 length: 13 residues. Trimming removed 3 bases at V and 0 bases at J, with 5 bases between.

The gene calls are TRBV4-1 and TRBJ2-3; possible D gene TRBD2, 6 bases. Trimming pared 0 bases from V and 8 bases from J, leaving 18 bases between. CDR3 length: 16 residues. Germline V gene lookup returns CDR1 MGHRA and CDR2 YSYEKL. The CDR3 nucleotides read TGCGCCAGCAGCCAAGATATCGGCGGGAAGTTGGGTACGCAGTATTTT. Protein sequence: CASSQDIGGKLGTQYF.

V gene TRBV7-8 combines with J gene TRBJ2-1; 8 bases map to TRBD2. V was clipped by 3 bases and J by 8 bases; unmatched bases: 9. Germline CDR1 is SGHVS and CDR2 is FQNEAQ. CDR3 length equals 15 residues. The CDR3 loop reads CASSFYGRALDEQFF. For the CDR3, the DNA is TGTGCCAGCAGCTTTTACGGGAGGGCCCTGGATGAGCAGTTCTTC. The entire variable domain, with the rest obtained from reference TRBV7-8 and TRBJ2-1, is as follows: GAGVSQSPRYKVAKRGQDVALRCDPISGHVSLFWYQQALGQGPEFLTYFQNEAQLDKSGLPSDRFFAERPEGSVSTLKIQRTQQEDSAVYLCASSFYGRALDEQFFGPGTRLTVL.

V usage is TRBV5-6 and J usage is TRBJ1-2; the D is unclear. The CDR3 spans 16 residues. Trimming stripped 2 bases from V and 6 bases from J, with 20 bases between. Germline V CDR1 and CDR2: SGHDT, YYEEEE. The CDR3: CASSFSGEEFVNGYTF. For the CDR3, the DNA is TGTGCCAGCAGCTTTTCGGGCGAGGAGTTTGTAAATGGCTACACCTTC.

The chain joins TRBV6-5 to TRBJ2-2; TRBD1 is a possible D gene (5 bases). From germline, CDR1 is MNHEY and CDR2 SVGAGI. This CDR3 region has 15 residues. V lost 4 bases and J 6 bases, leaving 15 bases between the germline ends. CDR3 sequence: CASSWVQGGAGELFF. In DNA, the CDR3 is TGTGCCAGCAGTTGGGTCCAGGGCGGAGCCGGGGAGCTGTTTTTT.

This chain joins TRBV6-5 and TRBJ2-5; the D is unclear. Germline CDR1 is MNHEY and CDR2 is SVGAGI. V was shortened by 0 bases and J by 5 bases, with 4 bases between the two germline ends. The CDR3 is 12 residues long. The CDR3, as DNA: TGTGCCAGCAGTTACTCTGACGAGACCCAGTACTTC. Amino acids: CASSYSDETQYF.